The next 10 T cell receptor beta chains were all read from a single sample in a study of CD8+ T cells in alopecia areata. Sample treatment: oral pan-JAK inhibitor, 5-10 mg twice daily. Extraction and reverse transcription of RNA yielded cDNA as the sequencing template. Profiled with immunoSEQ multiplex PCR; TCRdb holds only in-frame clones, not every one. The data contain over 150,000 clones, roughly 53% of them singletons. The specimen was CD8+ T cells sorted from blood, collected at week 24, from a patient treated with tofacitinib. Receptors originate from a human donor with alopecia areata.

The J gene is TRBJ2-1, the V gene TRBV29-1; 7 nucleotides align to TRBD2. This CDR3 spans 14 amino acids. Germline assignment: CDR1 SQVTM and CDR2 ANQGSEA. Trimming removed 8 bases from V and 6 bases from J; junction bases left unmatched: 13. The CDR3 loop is CSFLSSSGTNEQFF. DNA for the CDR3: TGCAGCTTTTTGAGTTCTAGCGGAACCAATGAGCAGTTCTTC.

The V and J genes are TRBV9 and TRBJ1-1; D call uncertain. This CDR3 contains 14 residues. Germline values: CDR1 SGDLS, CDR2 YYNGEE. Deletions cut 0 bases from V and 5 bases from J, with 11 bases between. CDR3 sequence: CASSVGVGGTEAFF. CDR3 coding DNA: TGTGCCAGCAGCGTAGGCGTAGGCGGTACTGAAGCTTTCTTT.

The CDR3 coding sequence is TGTGCCAGCAGCCCCGGGAGATACGAGCAGTACTTC. This encodes CASSPGRYEQYF. This rearrangement joins TRBV7-9 to TRBJ2-7; D is perhaps TRBD2 (6 bases). This CDR3 is built from 12 residues. V shed 5 bases and J shed 4 bases, with 9 bases lying between them. From germline, CDR1 is SEHNR and CDR2 FQNEAQ (reference sequence).

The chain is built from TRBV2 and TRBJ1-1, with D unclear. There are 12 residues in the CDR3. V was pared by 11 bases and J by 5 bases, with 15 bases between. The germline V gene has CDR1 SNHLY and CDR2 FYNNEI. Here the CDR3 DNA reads TGTGCCGGACTGGAGGCGAGGACTGAAGCTTTCTTT. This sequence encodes CAGLEARTEAFF.

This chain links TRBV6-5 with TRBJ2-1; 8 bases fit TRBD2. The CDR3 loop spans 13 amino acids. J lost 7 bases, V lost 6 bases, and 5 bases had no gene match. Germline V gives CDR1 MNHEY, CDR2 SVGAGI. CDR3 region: CASREAGVNEQFF. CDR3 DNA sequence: TGTGCCAGCAGAGAAGCGGGGGTAAATGAGCAGTTCTTC.

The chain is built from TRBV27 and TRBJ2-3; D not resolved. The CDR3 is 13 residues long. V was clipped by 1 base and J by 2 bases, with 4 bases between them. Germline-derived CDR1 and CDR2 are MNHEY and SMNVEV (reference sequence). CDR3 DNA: TGTGCCAGCAGTTTATTACCCACAGATACGCAGTATTTT. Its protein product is CASSLLPTDTQYF.

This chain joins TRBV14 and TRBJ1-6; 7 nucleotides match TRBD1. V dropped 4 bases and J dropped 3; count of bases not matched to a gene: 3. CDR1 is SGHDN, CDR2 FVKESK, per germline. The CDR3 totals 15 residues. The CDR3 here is CASSLRQGYNSPLHF. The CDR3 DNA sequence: TGTGCCAGCAGCCTGAGACAGGGCTATAATTCACCCCTCCACTTT.

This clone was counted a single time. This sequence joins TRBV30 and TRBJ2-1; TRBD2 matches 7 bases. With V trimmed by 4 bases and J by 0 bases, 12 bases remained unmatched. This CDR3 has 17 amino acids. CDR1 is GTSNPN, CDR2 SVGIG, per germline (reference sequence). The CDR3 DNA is TGTGCCTGGAACGGACTAGTCATGTCGAGCTCCTACAATGAGCAGTTCTTC. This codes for CAWNGLVMSSSYNEQFF.

In DNA form, the CDR3 reads TGTGCCAGCAGCTCGGGCGACAGGGATAGCAATCAGCCCCAGCATTTT. Its protein product is CASSSGDRDSNQPQHF. The genes are TRBV5-6 and TRBJ1-5, with TRBD1 matching over 7 bases. V shed 3 bases, J shed 0 bases, and the junction held 6 bases outside the gene matches. Germline values: CDR1 SGHDT, CDR2 YYEEEE. The CDR3 is 16 residues long.

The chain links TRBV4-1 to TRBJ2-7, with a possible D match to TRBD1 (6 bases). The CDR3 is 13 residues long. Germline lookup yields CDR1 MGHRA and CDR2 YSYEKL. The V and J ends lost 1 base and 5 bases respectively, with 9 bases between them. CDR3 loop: CASSQVGADEQYF. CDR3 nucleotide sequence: TGCGCCAGCAGCCAAGTGGGGGCAGACGAGCAGTACTTC.